The next 30 T cell receptor beta chains were all read from a single sample in a study of breast tumors, draining lymph nodes, adjacent tissues. The lymph nodes were axillary draining lymph nodes from breast cancer patients. One entry per CDR3 protein results from TCRdb running MiXCR on the multiplex PCR reads. The repertoire consists of 270,000 or so distinct CDR3 sequences, with roughly 31% occurring once and the leading ten covering 1.1%. The sequencing input was axillary lymph node tissue. These receptors came from a female donor with breast cancer. Some clones in this sample may be carry-over from other donors' samples.

This clonotype was observed once. This CDR3 is missing its conserved last phenylalanine or tryptophan, likely due to a read error. The chain employs TRBV20-1 and TRBJ1-6, with 7 bases matching TRBD1. Germline-derived CDR1 and CDR2 are DFQATT and SNEGSKA (reference sequence). CDR3 size: 13 residues. CDR3 sequence: CSAHGTANSPLHL. The CDR3 nucleotides read TGCAGTGCTCATGGGACAGCTAATTCGCCCCTCCACCTT.

This clonotype was seen just once. The V and J genes are TRBV7-9 and TRBJ1-4; 7 nucleotides agree with TRBD1. Unmatched junction bases numbered 0, after V lost 5 bases and J lost 0 bases. The CDR3 has 14 amino acids. Germline V gives CDR1 SEHNR, CDR2 FQNEAQ (reference sequence). The CDR3 region is CASSGQATNEKLFF. As DNA, the CDR3 is TGTGCCAGCAGCGGACAGGCAACTAATGAAAAACTGTTTTTT.

In this sample, this clonotype turned up many times. This chain uses TRBV5-1 with TRBJ2-2; 7 bases agree with TRBD2. CDR1 and CDR2 (germline): SGHRS, YFSETQ. The J segment lost 7 bases and the V segment lost 0 bases, leaving 12 bases of the junction unmatched. The CDR3 runs 17 residues. DNA of the CDR3: TGCGCCAGCAGCTTGGCGGGGAGCGGGAAATTTGGCGGGGAGCTGTTTTTT. As protein: CASSLAGSGKFGGELFF.

This clonotype has just a few counts. A clone one base away is much larger, so this may be a read error. The chain carries TRBV6-5 and TRBJ2-5; TRBD2 might be the D (6 bases). From germline, CDR1 is MNHEY and CDR2 SVGAGI. The CDR3 is made up of 14 amino acids. V lost 5 bases, J lost 5 bases, and 15 bases lay in between. CDR3 protein: CASSPPGVLETQYF. CDR3 in DNA: TGTGCCAGCAGTCCGCCGGGAGTTCTTGAGACCCAGTACTTC.

Points on this clonotype: Possible read error: a much larger clone is one base away. This chain links TRBV25-1 with TRBJ2-5, with TRBD2 matching 8 bases. There are 15 residues in the CDR3. V shed 5 bases and J 5 bases; nucleotides not matched to a gene: 10. Germline values: CDR1 MGHDK, CDR2 SYGVNS. CDR3 coding DNA: TGTGCCAGCAGTATCGGGGCAGGCGGGGGGGAGACCCAGTACTTC. Its translation: CASSIGAGGGETQYF.

The chain employs TRBV9 and TRBJ1-6; D may be TRBD1 (6 bases). The CDR3 runs 16 residues. Germline-derived CDR1 and CDR2 are SGDLS and YYNGEE. V was clipped by 2 bases and J by 3 bases, with 12 bases between them. CDR3 DNA: TGTGCCAGCAGCGTTGGGGGGGCTAACTATAATTCACCCCTCCACTTT. Protein sequence: CASSVGGANYNSPLHF.

This clonotype showed up many times. The V call is TRBV10-3, the J call TRBJ2-7; 8 bases line up with TRBD2. The CDR3 length is 16 residues. The germline gives CDR1 ENHRY, CDR2 SYGVKD. Unmatched junction bases numbered 7, after V lost 3 bases and J lost 0 bases. This chain's CDR3 is CAISDLAGKSSYEQYF. The CDR3 DNA sequence: TGTGCCATCAGTGACTTAGCGGGGAAAAGCTCCTACGAGCAGTACTTC.

This clonotype was picked up a small number of times. This chain connects TRBV30 to TRBJ1-4; D not certain. The germline CDR1 and CDR2 sequences are GTSNPN and SVGIG (reference sequence). V lost 1 base and J 4 bases, leaving 10 bases between the germline ends. The CDR3 consists of 14 residues. CDR3 sequence reads: CAWSGGTINEKLFF. CDR3 coding DNA: TGTGCCTGGAGTGGGGGAACGATTAATGAAAAACTGTTTTTT.

This clonotype was seen repeatedly, ten times or more. The chain uses TRBV7-9 and TRBJ1-5; a weak D match, TRBD1 (5 bases). V was trimmed by 5 bases and J by 1 base, leaving 6 bases between them. CDR1 and CDR2 from the germline V gene are SEHNR and FQNEAQ (reference sequence). The length of the CDR3 is 13 residues. The CDR3 reads CASSDRSNQPQHF. Here the CDR3 DNA reads TGTGCCAGCAGCGACAGAAGCAATCAGCCCCAGCATTTT.

This clonotype was counted many times. The CDR3 region has the DNA TGCGCCAGCAGCCCGCACGGGACAGGGACGGATGAGCAGTTCTTC. Translated: CASSPHGTGTDEQFF. The J gene is TRBJ2-1, the V gene TRBV4-1; 9 bases agree with TRBD1. In germline, CDR1 is MGHRA, CDR2 YSYEKL. The V and J ends lost 4 bases and 8 bases, in that order; junction bases with no gene match: 9. The CDR3 length is 15 residues.

The CDR3 DNA is TGCGCCAGCAGTGATGGCGGGAGTACAGATAGTACGCAGTATTTT. It translates to CASSDGGSTDSTQYF. This chain joins TRBV10-2 and TRBJ2-3, with 7 bases identical to TRBD2. There are 15 residues in the CDR3. The junction had 11 bases not matched to a gene; V was cut back by 3 bases and J by 8 bases. Per the germline V gene, CDR1 is WSHSY and CDR2 is SAAADI.

With regard to this clonotype: A much larger clone differs from this one at a single base, so this may be a read error. This rearrangement joins TRBV6-5 to TRBJ2-5, with D possibly matching TRBD1 (5 bases). CDR1 and CDR2 (germline): MNHEY, SVGAGI. The CDR3 runs 13 residues. This CDR3 reads CASCYSKGETQYF. The CDR3 coding sequence is TGTGCCAGCTGTTACTCGAAGGGGGAGACCCAGTACTTC.

This clonotype was seen repeatedly, ten times or more. This rearrangement joins TRBV7-2 to TRBJ2-2; 7 bases match TRBD1. V dropped 4 bases and J dropped 6; count of bases not matched to a gene: 5. This CDR3 spans 14 amino acids. Germline assignment: CDR1 SGHTA and CDR2 FQGNSA. This CDR3 reads CASSSTGVPGELFF. CDR3 DNA sequence: TGTGCCAGCAGCTCCACAGGGGTTCCCGGGGAGCTGTTTTTT.

The rearrangement links TRBV11-3 to TRBJ2-5, with TRBD2 matching 11 bases. The V segment lost 5 bases and the J segment 1 base; nucleotides outside the gene matches: 6. Germline assignment: CDR1 SGHNT and CDR2 YENEEA. CDR3 length equals 16 residues. CDR3 sequence (DNA): TGTGCCAGCAGCCTGGGACTAGCGGCGACCCAAGAGACCCAGTACTTC. This codes for CASSLGLAATQETQYF.

This clonotype has a count of ten or more. The V gene is TRBV20-1, the J gene TRBJ2-5, with D possibly being TRBD2 (6 bases). Trimming stripped 1 base from V and 4 bases from J, with 19 bases between. The CDR3 is 16 amino acids. CDR1 is DFQATT, CDR2 SNEGSKA, per germline (reference sequence). This CDR3 is CSARVGWDSGRETQYF. For the CDR3, the DNA is TGCAGTGCTAGAGTAGGGTGGGACTCTGGACGAGAGACCCAGTACTTC.

With regard to this clonotype: This may stem from a read error, because a much larger clone lies one nucleotide away. The chain carries TRBV19 and TRBJ2-2, with D maybe TRBD1 (6 bases). From germline, CDR1 is LNHDA and CDR2 SQIVND (reference sequence). This CDR3 spans 15 amino acids. Trimming cost V 3 bases and J 1 base, with 9 bases left between them. CDR3 in DNA: TGTGCCAGTAGTATGAAACAGGGGAACACCGGGGAGCTGTTTTTT. Encoded protein: CASSMKQGNTGELFF.

This clonotype was picked up a small number of times. One end of the junction is discordant with germline, which a read error may explain. CDR3 in amino acids: CASSHSGGNQPQHF. The CDR3 DNA reads TGTGCCAGCAGTCACTCAGGGGGTAACCAGCCCCAGCATTTT. This chain connects TRBV6-6 to TRBJ1-5; 7 positions match TRBD1. Germline CDR1 and CDR2: MNHNY and SVGAGI (reference sequence). The CDR3 is 14 amino acids.

V and J are TRBV7-3 and TRBJ1-1; 7 bases map to TRBD1. V was clipped by 3 bases and J by 3 bases; unmatched bases: 10. CDR1 is SGHTA and CDR2 is FQGTGA in the germline V gene. The CDR3 spans 16 residues. The CDR3 sequence is CASSLDSGGVDTEAFF. CDR3 bases: TGTGCCAGCAGCTTGGACTCAGGGGGGGTGGACACTGAAGCTTTCTTT.

With respect to this clonotype: Because it lacks the conserved phenylalanine or tryptophan at the end, this CDR3 is likely a read error. The limits of the CDR3 on the DNA are not certain, so only TCRdb's listed CDR3 is given. The CDR3 region is CASSLEGTGGFT. V gene TRBV5-1 combines with J gene TRBJ2-2; the D segment call TRBD1 is taken from the table without a DNA check. Germline V gives CDR1 SGHRS, CDR2 YFSETQ. The CDR3 spans 12 residues, counting both ends.

There are many counts of this clonotype. The chain employs TRBV15 and TRBJ1-2; D call uncertain. Germline-derived CDR1 and CDR2 are LNHNV and YYDKDF (reference sequence). The CDR3 has 13 amino acids. V was cut by 1 base and J by 7 bases, with 10 bases left in between. The CDR3 sequence: CATSRGTVAGYTF. CDR3 bases: TGTGCCACCAGCAGAGGTACAGTTGCTGGCTACACCTTC.

This clonotype was found many times. This sequence joins TRBV2 and TRBJ2-2, with 12 nucleotides matching TRBD2. The germline CDR1 and CDR2 sequences are SNHLY and FYNNEI. The trim removed 6 bases at V and 0 bases at J, leaving 5 bases unmatched. CDR3 size: 17 residues. CDR3 DNA sequence: TGTGCCAGCAGGCCGACTAGCGGGAGATCGAACACCGGGGAGCTGTTTTTT. It yields the protein CASRPTSGRSNTGELFF.

This clonotype was observed a handful of times. The chain has TRBV28 and TRBJ2-1; TRBD2 aligns across 9 bases. V was clipped by 7 bases and J by 4 bases; unmatched bases: 5. From germline, CDR1 is MDHEN and CDR2 SYDVKM. This CDR3 comprises 14 residues. CDR3 loop: CASTQGLAYNEQFF. In DNA, the CDR3 is TGTGCCAGCACCCAAGGACTAGCGTACAATGAGCAGTTCTTC.

Details on this clonotype: One end of the junction does not line up with germline, which may come from a read error. CDR3 loop: CASSYLAGGPDQETQYF. The CDR3 DNA reads TGTGCCAGCAGTTACCTTGCGGGAGGGCCGGACCAAGAGACCCAGTACTTC. This chain connects TRBV10-3 to TRBJ2-5, with 9 bases matching TRBD2. Germline values: CDR1 ENHRY, CDR2 SYGVKD. CDR3 length equals 17 residues.

As concerns this clonotype: Sequence at one end of the junction differs from germline and may be a read error. The chain is built from TRBV12-3 or TRBV12-4 and TRBJ2-4; the D is unclear. The CDR3 covers 13 residues. For the CDR3, the DNA is TGTGCCAGCGGTCCTCTGGCCAAAAGCATTCAGTACTTC. It is translated as CASGPLAKSIQYF.

For this clonotype: It may be a read error: a sequence one base away is much more abundant. V is TRBV5-4 and J is TRBJ2-7; a possible D gene is TRBD2 (6 bases). V was shortened by 1 base and J by 0 bases, with 11 bases between the two germline ends. CDR3 length: 15 residues. Looked up from germline, CDR1 is SGHNT and CDR2 is YYREEE (reference sequence). The chain's CDR3 is CASSLPSASSYEQYF. The CDR3 nucleotides read TGTGCCAGCAGCTTGCCTAGCGCGAGCTCCTACGAGCAGTACTTC.

This clonotype was seen at least ten times. This sequence joins TRBV10-1 and TRBJ2-3; unclear D gene. Germline V lookup: CDR1 WNHNN, CDR2 SYGVQD (reference sequence). The CDR3 runs 13 residues. Trimming took off 5 bases at V and 2 bases at J, with 8 bases between the two ends. In DNA form, the CDR3 reads TGCGCCAGCAGTCGTCAGATCACAGATACGCAGTATTTT. Amino acids: CASSRQITDTQYF.

This clonotype was seen at least ten times. The chain uses TRBV6-1 and TRBJ2-7, with D hard to call. With 8 bases removed from V and 7 bases from J, the gap between germline ends came to 21 bases. The CDR3 runs 14 residues. Germline-derived CDR1 and CDR2 are MNHNS and SASEGT. The CDR3 sequence is CASANKGAIGEQYF. The DNA of the CDR3 is TGTGCCAGCGCTAACAAGGGTGCCATCGGGGAGCAGTACTTC.

This clonotype was recorded many times. V usage is TRBV20-1 and J usage is TRBJ2-5; TRBD2 agrees at 8 bases. The end of the DNA is better explained by TRBJ2-3, so the J call may be wrong. The CDR3 contains 15 residues. Germline CDR1 reads DFQATT; CDR2 reads SNEGSKA (reference sequence). The chain's CDR3 is CSARGLAHYTDTQYF. CDR3 in DNA: TGCAGTGCTAGAGGACTAGCGCACTACACAGATACGCAGTATTTT.

In its sample, this clonotype was seen many times. Here the CDR3 reads CASSYLGDNEQFF. CDR3 nucleotides: TGTGCCAGCAGTTACTTAGGAGACAATGAGCAGTTCTTC. The rearrangement links TRBV6-6 to TRBJ2-1; D gene unclear. The CDR3 consists of 13 residues. V lost 1 base, J lost 5 bases, and 6 bases lay in between. The V gene's germline CDR1 is MNHNY and CDR2 SVGAGI (reference sequence).

Turning to this clonotype: The junction differs from germline at one of its ends, possibly a read error. CDR3 bases: TGTGCCGGCAGCCAATTAGCGGGAGCCCGAGAGACCCAGTACTTC. Translation gives CAGSQLAGARETQYF. V gene TRBV11-2 combines with J gene TRBJ2-5; the match to TRBD2 covers 9 bases. The CDR3 loop spans 15 amino acids. The germline V gene has CDR1 SGHAT and CDR2 FQNNGV. Full variable domain (missing parts from reference TRBV11-2 and TRBJ2-5): EAGVAQSPRYKIIEKRQSVAFWCNPISGHATLYWYQQILGQGPKLLIQFQNNGVVDDSQLPKDRFSAERLKGVDSTLKIQPAKLEDSAVYLCAGSQLAGARETQYFGPGTRLLVL.